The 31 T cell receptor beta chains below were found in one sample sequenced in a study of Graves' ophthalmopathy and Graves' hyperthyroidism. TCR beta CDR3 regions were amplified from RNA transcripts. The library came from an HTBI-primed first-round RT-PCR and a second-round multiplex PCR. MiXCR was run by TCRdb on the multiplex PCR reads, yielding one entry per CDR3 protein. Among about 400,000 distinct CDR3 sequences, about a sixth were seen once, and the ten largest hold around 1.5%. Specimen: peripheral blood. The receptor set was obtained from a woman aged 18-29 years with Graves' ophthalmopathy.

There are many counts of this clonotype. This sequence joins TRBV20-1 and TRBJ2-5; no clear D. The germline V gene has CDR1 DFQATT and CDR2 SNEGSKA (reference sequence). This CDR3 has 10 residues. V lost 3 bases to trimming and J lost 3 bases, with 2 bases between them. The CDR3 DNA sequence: TGCAGTGCTAGGAAAGAGACCCAGTACTTC. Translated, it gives CSARKETQYF.

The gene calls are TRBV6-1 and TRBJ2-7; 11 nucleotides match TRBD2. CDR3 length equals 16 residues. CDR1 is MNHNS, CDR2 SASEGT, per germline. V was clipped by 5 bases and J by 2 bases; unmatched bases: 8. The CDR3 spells CASSRRTSGSPYEQYF. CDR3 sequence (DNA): TGTGCCAGCAGTCGTAGGACTAGCGGGTCTCCCTACGAGCAGTACTTC.

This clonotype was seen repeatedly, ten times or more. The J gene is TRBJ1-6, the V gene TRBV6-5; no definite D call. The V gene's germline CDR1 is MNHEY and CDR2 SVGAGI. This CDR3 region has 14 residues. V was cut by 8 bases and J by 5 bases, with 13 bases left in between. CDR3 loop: CASGRGEDNSPLHF. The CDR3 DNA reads TGTGCCAGCGGTCGGGGAGAGGATAATTCACCCCTCCACTTT.

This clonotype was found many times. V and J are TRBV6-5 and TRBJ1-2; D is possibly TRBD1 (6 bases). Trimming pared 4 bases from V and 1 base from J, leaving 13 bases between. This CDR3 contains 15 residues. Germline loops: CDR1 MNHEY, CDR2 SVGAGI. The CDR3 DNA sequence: TGTGCCAGCAGTTCAGGACAGTCTTATAACTATGGCTACACCTTC. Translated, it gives CASSSGQSYNYGYTF.

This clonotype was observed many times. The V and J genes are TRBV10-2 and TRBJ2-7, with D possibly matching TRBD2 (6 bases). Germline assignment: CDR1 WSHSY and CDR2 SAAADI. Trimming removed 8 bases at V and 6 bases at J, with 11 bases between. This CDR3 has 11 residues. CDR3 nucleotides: TGCGCCAGCCGTTTAGCGGCCGAGCAGTACTTC. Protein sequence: CASRLAAEQYF.

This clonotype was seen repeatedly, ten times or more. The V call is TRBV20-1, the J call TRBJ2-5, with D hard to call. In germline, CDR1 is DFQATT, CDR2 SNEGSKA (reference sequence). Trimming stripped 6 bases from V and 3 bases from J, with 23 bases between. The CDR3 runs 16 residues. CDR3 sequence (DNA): TGCAGTGCCAGCGTCCGAACTTTGGCTGGTAAAGAGACCCAGTACTTC. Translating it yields CSASVRTLAGKETQYF.

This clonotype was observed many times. The CDR3 sequence: CASSPGRGDNQPQHF. The CDR3 DNA reads as TGTGCCAGCAGCCCCGGTCGGGGGGACAATCAGCCCCAGCATTTT. The chain carries TRBV7-2 and TRBJ1-5; TRBD1 might be the D (5 bases). Germline V gene lookup returns CDR1 SGHTA and CDR2 FQGNSA. The V end was cut by 5 bases, the J end by 3 bases, with 14 bases between. The CDR3 totals 15 residues.

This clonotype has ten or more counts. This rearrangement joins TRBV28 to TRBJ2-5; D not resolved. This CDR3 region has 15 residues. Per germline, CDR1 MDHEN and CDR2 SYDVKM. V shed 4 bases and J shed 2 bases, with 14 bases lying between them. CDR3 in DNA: TGTGCCAGCAGTTCTCAGCTGCGTCGACAAGAGACCCAGTACTTC. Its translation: CASSSQLRRQETQYF.

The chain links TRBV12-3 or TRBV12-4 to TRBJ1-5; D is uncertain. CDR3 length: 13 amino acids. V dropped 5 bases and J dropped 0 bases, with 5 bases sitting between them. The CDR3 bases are TGTGCCAGCAGTACGGGTAGCAATCAGCCCCAGCATTTT. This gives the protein CASSTGSNQPQHF.

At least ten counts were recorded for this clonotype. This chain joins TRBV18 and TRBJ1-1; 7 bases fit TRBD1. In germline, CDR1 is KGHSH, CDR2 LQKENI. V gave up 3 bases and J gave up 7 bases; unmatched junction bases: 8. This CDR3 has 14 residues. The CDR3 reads CASSPPGGVDEAFF. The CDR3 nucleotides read TGTGCCAGCTCACCCCCAGGGGGTGTCGATGAAGCTTTCTTT. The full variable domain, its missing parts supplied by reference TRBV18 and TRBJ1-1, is NAGVMQNPRHLVRRRGQEARLRCSPMKGHSHVYWYRQLPEEGLKFMVYLQKENIIDESGMPKERFSAEFPKEGPSILRIQQVVRGDSAAYFCASSPPGGVDEAFFGQGTRLTVV.

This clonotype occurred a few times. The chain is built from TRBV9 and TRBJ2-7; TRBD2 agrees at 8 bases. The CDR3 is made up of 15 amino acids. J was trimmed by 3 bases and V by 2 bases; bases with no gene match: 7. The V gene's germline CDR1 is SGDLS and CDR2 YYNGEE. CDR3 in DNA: TGTGCCAGCAGCGTTACGGGAGGGAAAGTCTACGAGCAGTACTTC. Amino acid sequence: CASSVTGGKVYEQYF.

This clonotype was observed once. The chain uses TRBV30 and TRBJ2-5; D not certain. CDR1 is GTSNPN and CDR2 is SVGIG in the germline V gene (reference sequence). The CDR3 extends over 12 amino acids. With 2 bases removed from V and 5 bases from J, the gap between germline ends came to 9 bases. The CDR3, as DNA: TGTGCCTGGAGTCCGCAGAGGGAGACCCAGTACTTC. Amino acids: CAWSPQRETQYF.

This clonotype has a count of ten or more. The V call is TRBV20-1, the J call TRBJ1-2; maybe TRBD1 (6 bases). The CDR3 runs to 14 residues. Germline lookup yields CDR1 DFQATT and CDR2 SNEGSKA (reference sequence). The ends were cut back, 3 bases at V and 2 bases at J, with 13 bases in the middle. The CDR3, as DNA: TGCAGTGCTAGGGCTCTTCAGGGGAACTATGGCTACACCTTC. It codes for CSARALQGNYGYTF.

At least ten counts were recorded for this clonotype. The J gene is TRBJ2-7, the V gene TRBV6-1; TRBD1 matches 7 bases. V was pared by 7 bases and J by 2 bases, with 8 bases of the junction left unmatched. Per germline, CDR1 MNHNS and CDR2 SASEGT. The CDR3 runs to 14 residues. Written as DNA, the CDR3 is TGTGCCAGCACCCTGGGACAGCTAACCTACGAGCAGTACTTC. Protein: CASTLGQLTYEQYF.

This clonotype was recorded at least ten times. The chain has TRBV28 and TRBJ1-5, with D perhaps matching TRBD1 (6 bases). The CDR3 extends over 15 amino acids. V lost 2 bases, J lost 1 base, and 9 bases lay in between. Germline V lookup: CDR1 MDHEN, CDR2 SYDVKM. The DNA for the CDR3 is TGTGCCAGCAGTTTACACACAGGGAGCAATCAGCCCCAGCATTTT. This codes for CASSLHTGSNQPQHF. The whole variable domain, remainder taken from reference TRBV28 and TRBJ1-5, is DVKVTQSSRYLVKRTGEKVFLECVQDMDHENMFWYRQDPGLGLRLIYFSYDVKMKEKGDIPEGYSVSREKKERFSLILESASTNQTSMYLCASSLHTGSNQPQHFGDGTRLSIL.

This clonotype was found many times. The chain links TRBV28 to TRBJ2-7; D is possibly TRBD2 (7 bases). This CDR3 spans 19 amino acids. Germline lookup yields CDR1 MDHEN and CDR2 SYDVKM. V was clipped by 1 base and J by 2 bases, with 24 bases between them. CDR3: CASSLFTGGGSRRAYEQYF. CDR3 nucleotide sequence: TGTGCCAGCAGTTTATTCACGGGCGGGGGCAGCCGGAGGGCCTACGAGCAGTACTTC. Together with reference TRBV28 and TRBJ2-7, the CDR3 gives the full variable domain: DVKVTQSSRYLVKRTGEKVFLECVQDMDHENMFWYRQDPGLGLRLIYFSYDVKMKEKGDIPEGYSVSREKKERFSLILESASTNQTSMYLCASSLFTGGGSRRAYEQYFGPGTRLTVT.

As DNA, the CDR3 is TGCGCCAGCATCGGACCTGGGGCCAACGTCCTGACTTTC. This gives the protein CASIGPGANVLTF. V gene TRBV5-1 combines with J gene TRBJ2-6; no clear D. Germline loops: CDR1 SGHRS, CDR2 YFSETQ. This CDR3 spans 13 amino acids. With 6 bases removed from V and 2 bases from J, the gap between germline ends came to 6 bases.

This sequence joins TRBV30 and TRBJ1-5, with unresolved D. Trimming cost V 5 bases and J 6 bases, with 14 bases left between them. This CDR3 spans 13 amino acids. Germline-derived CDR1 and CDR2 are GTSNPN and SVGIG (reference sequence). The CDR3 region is CAWGRNLGQPQHF. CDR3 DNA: TGTGCCTGGGGCCGTAACCTCGGTCAGCCCCAGCATTTT.

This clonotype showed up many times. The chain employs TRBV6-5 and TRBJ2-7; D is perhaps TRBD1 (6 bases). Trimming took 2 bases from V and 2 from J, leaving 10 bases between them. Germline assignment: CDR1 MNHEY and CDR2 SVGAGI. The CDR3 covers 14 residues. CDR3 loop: CASSYGGVPYEQYF. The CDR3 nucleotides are TGTGCCAGCAGTTACGGGGGCGTTCCCTACGAGCAGTACTTC.

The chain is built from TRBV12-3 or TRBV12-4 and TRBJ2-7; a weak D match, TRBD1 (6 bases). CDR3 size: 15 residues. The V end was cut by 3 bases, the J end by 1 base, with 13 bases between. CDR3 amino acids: CASSFRDTLSYEQYF. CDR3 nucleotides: TGTGCCAGCAGTTTTCGGGACACCTTATCCTACGAGCAGTACTTC.

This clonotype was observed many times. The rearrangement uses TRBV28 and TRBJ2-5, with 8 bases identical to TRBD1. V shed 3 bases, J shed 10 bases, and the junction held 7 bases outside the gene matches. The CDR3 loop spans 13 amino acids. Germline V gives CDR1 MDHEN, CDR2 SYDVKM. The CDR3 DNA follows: TGTGCCAGCAGTTTCAGGGGGCCCGCTAACCAGTACTTC. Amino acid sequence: CASSFRGPANQYF.

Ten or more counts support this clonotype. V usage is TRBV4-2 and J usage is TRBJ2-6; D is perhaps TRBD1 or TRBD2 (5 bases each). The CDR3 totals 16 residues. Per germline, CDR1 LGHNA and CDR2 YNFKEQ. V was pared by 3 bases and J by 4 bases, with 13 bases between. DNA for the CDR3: TGTGCCAGCAGCCAGGCCGGGGCAGCCGGGGCCAACGTCCTGACTTTC. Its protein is CASSQAGAAGANVLTF.

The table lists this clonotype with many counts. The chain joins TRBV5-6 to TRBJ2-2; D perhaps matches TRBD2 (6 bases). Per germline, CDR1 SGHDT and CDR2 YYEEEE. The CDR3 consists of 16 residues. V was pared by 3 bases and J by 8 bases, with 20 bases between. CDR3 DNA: TGTGCCAGCAGCTCGCCTATCACTAGCCAAGTAGGGGAGCTGTTTTTT. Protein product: CASSSPITSQVGELFF. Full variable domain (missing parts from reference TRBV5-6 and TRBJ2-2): DAGVTQSPTHLIKTRGQQVTLRCSPKSGHDTVSWYQQALGQGPQFIFQYYEEEERQRGNFPDRFSGHQFPNYSSELNVNALLLGDSALYLCASSSPITSQVGELFFGEGSRLTVL.

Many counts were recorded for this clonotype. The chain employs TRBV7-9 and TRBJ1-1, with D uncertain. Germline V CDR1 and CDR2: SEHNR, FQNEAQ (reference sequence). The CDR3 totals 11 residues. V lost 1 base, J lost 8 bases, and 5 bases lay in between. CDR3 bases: TGTGCCAGCAGCTTAGTGATGGAAGCTTTCTTT. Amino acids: CASSLVMEAFF.

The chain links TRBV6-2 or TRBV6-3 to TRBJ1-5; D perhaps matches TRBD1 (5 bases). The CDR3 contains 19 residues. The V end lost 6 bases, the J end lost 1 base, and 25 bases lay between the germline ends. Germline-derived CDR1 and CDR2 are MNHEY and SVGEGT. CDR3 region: CASSPRQYFFVWSNQPQHF. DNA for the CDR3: TGTGCCAGCAGCCCCAGACAGTATTTTTTTGTTTGGAGCAATCAGCCCCAGCATTTT.

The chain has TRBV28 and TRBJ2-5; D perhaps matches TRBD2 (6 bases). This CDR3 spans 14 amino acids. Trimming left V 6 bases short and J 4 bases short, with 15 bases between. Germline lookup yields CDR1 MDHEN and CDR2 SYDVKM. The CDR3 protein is CASSGWGVAETQYF. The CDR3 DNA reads TGTGCCAGCAGCGGGTGGGGGGTCGCAGAGACCCAGTACTTC. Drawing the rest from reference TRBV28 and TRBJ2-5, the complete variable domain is DVKVTQSSRYLVKRTGEKVFLECVQDMDHENMFWYRQDPGLGLRLIYFSYDVKMKEKGDIPEGYSVSREKKERFSLILESASTNQTSMYLCASSGWGVAETQYFGPGTRLLVL.

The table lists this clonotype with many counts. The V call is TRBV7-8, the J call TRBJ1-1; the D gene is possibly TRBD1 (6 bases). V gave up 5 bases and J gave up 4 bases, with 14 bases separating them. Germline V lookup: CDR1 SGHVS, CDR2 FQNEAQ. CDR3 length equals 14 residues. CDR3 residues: CASSRGAQTTEAFF. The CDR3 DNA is TGTGCCAGCAGCCGGGGGGCACAAACCACTGAAGCTTTCTTT.

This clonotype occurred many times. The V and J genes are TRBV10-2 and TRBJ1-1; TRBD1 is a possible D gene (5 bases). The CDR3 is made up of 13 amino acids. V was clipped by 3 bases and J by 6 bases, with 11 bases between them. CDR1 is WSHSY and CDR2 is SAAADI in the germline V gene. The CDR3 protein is CASSDEGESEAFF. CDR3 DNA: TGCGCCAGCAGTGACGAAGGGGAGTCTGAAGCTTTCTTT.

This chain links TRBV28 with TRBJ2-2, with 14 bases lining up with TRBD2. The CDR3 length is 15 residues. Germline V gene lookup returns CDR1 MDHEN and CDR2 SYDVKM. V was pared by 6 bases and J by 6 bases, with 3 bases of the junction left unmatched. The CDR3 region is CASRGTSGRSGELFF. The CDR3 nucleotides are TGTGCCAGCAGAGGGACTAGCGGGAGATCCGGGGAGCTGTTTTTT.

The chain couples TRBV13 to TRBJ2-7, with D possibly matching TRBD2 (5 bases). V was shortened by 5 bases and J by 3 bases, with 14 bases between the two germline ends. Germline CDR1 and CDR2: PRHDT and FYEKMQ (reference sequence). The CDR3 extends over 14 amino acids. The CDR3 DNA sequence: TGTGCCAGCAGCCGTGGGGAGAGGGACTACGAGCAGTACTTC. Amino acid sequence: CASSRGERDYEQYF.

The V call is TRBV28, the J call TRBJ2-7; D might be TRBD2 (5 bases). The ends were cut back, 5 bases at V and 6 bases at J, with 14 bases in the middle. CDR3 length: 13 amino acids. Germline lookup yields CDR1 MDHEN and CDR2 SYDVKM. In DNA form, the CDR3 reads TGTGCCAGCAGTGATCGGGATCAGCTCGAGCAGTACTTC. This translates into CASSDRDQLEQYF.